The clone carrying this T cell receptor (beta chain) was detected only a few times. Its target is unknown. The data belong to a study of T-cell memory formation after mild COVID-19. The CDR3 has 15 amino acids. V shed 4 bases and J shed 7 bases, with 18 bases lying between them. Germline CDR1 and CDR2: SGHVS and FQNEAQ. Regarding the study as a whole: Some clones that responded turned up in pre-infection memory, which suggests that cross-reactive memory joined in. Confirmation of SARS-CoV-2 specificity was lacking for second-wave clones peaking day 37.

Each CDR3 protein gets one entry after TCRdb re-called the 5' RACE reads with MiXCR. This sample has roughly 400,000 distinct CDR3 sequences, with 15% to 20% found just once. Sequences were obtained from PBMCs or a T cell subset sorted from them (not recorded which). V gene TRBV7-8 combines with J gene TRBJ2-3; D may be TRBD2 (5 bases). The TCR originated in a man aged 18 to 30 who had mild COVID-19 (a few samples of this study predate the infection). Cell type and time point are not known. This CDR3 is CASSSKWGEGYTQYF. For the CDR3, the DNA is TGTGCCAGCAGCTCCAAATGGGGTGAGGGATATACGCAGTATTTT.